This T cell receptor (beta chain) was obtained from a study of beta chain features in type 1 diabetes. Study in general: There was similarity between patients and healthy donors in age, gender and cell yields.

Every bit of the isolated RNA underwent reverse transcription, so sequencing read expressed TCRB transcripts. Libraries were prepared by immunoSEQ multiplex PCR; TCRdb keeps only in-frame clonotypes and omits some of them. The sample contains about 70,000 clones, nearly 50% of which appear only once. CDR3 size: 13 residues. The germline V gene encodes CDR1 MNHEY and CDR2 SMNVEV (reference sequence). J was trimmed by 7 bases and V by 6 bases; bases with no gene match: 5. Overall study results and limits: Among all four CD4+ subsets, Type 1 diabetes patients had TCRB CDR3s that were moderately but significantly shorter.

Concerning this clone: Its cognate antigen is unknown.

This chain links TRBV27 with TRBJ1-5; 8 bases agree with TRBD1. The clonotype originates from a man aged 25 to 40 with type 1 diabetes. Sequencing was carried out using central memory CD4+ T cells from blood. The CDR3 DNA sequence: TGTGCCAGCAGGACAGGGGAGGAACAGCCCCAGCATTTT. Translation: CASRTGEEQPQHF.